This entry features one T cell receptor (beta chain) sequence. The CDR3 contains 15 residues. Germline CDR1 reads MDHEN; CDR2 reads SYDVKM. Trimming cost V 6 bases and J 0 bases, with 14 bases left between them. The data originate from a study of shared clonotypes between healthy human individuals. Generated by immunoSEQ multiplex PCR, the TCRdb table keeps only in-frame clones and is missing some. The sample carries some 1 million clones, approximately 68% recorded once. The chain joins TRBV28 to TRBJ1-1; weak D call: TRBD1 (5 bases). The TCR comes from a man between 18 and 29 years old in good health. Source material: memory CD4+ T cells sorted from blood. The sample's subset: CD45RA-negative fraction. The CDR3 DNA reads as TGTGCCAGCAGCCCCTCTGACAGACTGAACACTGAAGCTTTCTTT. The encoded protein is CASSPSDRLNTEAFF.